What follows is one T cell receptor (beta chain) and its context. Per the germline V gene, CDR1 is SGHDT and CDR2 is YYEEEE. The CDR3 length is 15 residues. Trimming left V 2 bases short and J 4 bases short, with 15 bases between. The data were taken from a study of cytomegalovirus exposure and HLA in healthy donors. Profiling relied on immunoSEQ multiplex PCR, and the TCRdb table lists in-frame clones only, not all of them. The repertoire includes roughly 120,000 clones, almost 90% of them detected once, and about 2% sits in the top ten. The sequenced sample consisted of PBMCs. This TCR came from a woman between 18 and 30 years old in good health and CMV-seronegative. V usage is TRBV5-6 and J usage is TRBJ2-5; the D gene is possibly TRBD2 (7 bases). The CDR3 coding sequence is TGTGCCAGCAGCTTCCAGGGGCTAGCGGCAGAGACCCAGTACTTC. This sequence encodes CASSFQGLAAETQYF. Filled out from reference TRBV5-6 and TRBJ2-5, the complete variable domain reads DAGVTQSPTHLIKTRGQQVTLRCSPKSGHDTVSWYQQALGQGPQFIFQYYEEEERQRGNFPDRFSGHQFPNYSSELNVNALLLGDSALYLCASSFQGLAAETQYFGPGTRLLVL.